This T cell receptor (beta chain) derives from a study of shared clonotypes between healthy human individuals. CDR1 is GTSNPN and CDR2 is SVGIG in the germline V gene (reference sequence). This CDR3 has 12 residues. V was pared by 5 bases and J by 5 bases, with 13 bases between. For sorted subsets, 150 to 250 ng DNA per replicate equaled roughly 30,000 T cell genomes. Generated by immunoSEQ multiplex PCR, the TCRdb table keeps only in-frame clones and is missing some. The table includes 2 million to 3 million clones, more than 80% detected once. V gene TRBV30 combines with J gene TRBJ2-7, with D tentatively TRBD1 or TRBD2 (6 bases each). The clonotype originates from a man aged 18 to 29 in good health. The sequenced sample was naive CD4+ T cells sorted from blood. As to subset: CD45RA+ positively selected. The CDR3 region is CAWGGQGNEQYF. CDR3 bases: TGTGCCTGGGGGGGGCAGGGGAACGAGCAGTACTTC.